One and the same sample provided the 18 T cell receptor beta chains below, sequenced in a study of T cell clusters in autoimmune cytopenias. Multiplex touch-down PCR amplified TRB using TRB-A and TRB-B pools in one tube. Reanalyzing the multiplex PCR reads, TCRdb keeps one entry per CDR3 protein, without DNA. The sample table includes 13,000 to 15,000 distinct CDR3 sequences. TRB amplification used 250 ng of peripheral blood genomic DNA. The sequenced sample consisted of peripheral blood. These receptors all come from a human donor with an autoimmune cytopenia or autoimmune hepatitis (not recorded which).

The J gene is TRBJ2-5, the V gene TRBV18. In germline, CDR1 is KGHSH, CDR2 LQKENI. There are 12 residues in the CDR3. CDR3 amino acids: CASSQVGETQYF.

The rearrangement joins TRBV30 to TRBJ2-3; TCRdb reports TRBD2, a call that lacks DNA to check it against. Germline lookup yields CDR1 GTSNPN and CDR2 SVGIG (reference sequence). The CDR3 has 17 amino acids. The CDR3 here is CACARVPALGTTDTQYF.

The chain couples TRBV19 to TRBJ1-5. CDR1 is LNHDA and CDR2 is SQIVND in the germline V gene (reference sequence). The CDR3 loop spans 15 amino acids. The CDR3 loop is CASSIDGRFGQPQHF.

The gene calls are TRBV18 and TRBJ1-1; TCRdb returns TRBD1, unconfirmable since there is no DNA. The CDR3 covers 14 residues. Germline V gene sequence: CDR1 KGHSH, CDR2 LQKENI. CDR3 sequence reads: CASSQHRGRTEAFF.

The chain joins TRBV27 to TRBJ2-1. The CDR3 covers 16 residues. Germline V gene sequence: CDR1 MNHEY, CDR2 SMNVEV (reference sequence). The CDR3 loop is CASSLHGQGPYNEQFF.

CDR3: CAWTLGTTLNEQFF. The chain recombines TRBV30 with TRBJ2-1; absent DNA, TCRdb's TRBD2 call cannot be checked. Germline V gene sequence: CDR1 GTSNPN, CDR2 SVGIG (reference sequence). The CDR3 extends over 14 amino acids.

The J gene is TRBJ1-1, the V gene TRBV6-5; absent DNA, TCRdb's TRBD1 call cannot be checked. Germline V CDR1 and CDR2: MNHEY, SVGAGI. This CDR3 contains 15 residues. Here the CDR3 reads CASSMTGSLNTEAFF.

The J gene is TRBJ2-1, the V gene TRBV7-6; TCRdb outputs TRBD1, but without DNA this stays unchecked. Per the germline V gene, CDR1 is SGHVS and CDR2 is FNYEAQ. This CDR3 is 16 amino acids long. CDR3 in amino acids: CASSLADQATPGEQFF.

Frequency places this clonotype as medium-sized. The chain is built from TRBV29-1 and TRBJ2-2; TCRdb's D call of TRBD1 is untestable without DNA. CDR3 length: 14 residues. Per the germline V gene, CDR1 is SQVTM and CDR2 is ANQGSEA. This CDR3 reads CSVETPLGTGELFF.

CDR3 region: CASSIIEIQRTGELFF. The rearrangement uses TRBV18 and TRBJ2-2. Germline CDR1 and CDR2: KGHSH and LQKENI. The CDR3 covers 16 residues.

The rearrangement uses TRBV6-5 and TRBJ2-3. Germline lookup yields CDR1 MNHEY and CDR2 SVGAGI. The CDR3 loop spans 14 amino acids. The CDR3 region is CASTLRTGTDTQYF.

This chain links TRBV19 with TRBJ1-2; TCRdb's D gene call, TRBD1, goes unchecked for lack of DNA. CDR3 length: 11 amino acids. Germline CDR1 is LNHDA and CDR2 is SQIVND (reference sequence). CDR3 amino acids: CASRGDYGYTF.

Measured by frequency, this clonotype is medium-sized. The rearrangement uses TRBV19 and TRBJ1-6; TCRdb picks TRBD1, but there is no DNA to check that call. The CDR3 sequence is 14 residues long. Germline CDR1 LNHDA, CDR2 SQIVND (reference sequence). The CDR3 loop reads CASSIRQGDRPLHF.

This clonotype is medium-sized by frequency. The gene calls are TRBV29-1 and TRBJ1-1. Germline values: CDR1 SQVTM, CDR2 ANQGSEA. The CDR3 totals 12 residues. This CDR3 reads CSVVQMNTEAFF.

The gene calls are TRBV7-6 and TRBJ2-3; TCRdb picks TRBD2, but there is no DNA to check that call. CDR1 and CDR2 (germline): SGHVS, FNYEAQ. The CDR3 runs 17 residues. The CDR3 sequence is CASSFRGRTSSTDTQYF.

The chain joins TRBV27 to TRBJ2-7; TCRdb selects TRBD1, and the lack of DNA leaves this call unchecked. The CDR3 contains 14 residues. Germline V gene sequence: CDR1 MNHEY, CDR2 SMNVEV (reference sequence). Here the CDR3 reads CASSKTGEWDEQYF.

The chain recombines TRBV10-3 with TRBJ2-3; with no DNA, the TCRdb D assignment of TRBD2 cannot be verified. The CDR3 loop spans 19 amino acids. CDR1 ENHRY and CDR2 SYGVKD come from the germline V gene. The CDR3 reads CATRAGRISAKVSTDTQYF.

The chain links TRBV20-1 to TRBJ2-3; checking the TCRdb D call of TRBD2 is not possible without DNA. In germline, CDR1 is DFQATT, CDR2 SNEGSKA (reference sequence). The CDR3 loop spans 17 amino acids. CDR3 sequence: CSARGLAGVRGADTQYF.